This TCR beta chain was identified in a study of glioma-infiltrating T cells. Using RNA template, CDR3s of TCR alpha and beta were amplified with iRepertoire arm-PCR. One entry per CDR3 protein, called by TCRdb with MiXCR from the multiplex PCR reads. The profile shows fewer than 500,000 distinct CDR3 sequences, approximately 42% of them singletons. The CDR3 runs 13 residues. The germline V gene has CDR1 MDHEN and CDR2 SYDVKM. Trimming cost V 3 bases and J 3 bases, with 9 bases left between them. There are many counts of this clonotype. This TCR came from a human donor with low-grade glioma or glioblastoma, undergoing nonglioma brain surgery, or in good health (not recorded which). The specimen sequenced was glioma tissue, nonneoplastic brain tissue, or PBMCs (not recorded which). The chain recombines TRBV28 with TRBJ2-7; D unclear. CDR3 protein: CASSLTGVYEQYF. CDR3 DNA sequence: TGTGCCAGCAGTTTGACGGGTGTCTACGAGCAGTACTTC.